The 13 T cell receptor beta chains below come from one sample, sequenced in a study of control samples from healthy donors and cancer patients. Sequencing was performed with immunoSEQ multiplex PCR; in TCRdb, only in-frame clones are kept and a portion is missing. The table has about 51,000 clones, roughly 87% seen once. Specimen: PBMCs. The receptor source for this set is a man aged 35-49 years with colorectal cancer.

This chain joins TRBV3-1 (or the pseudogene TRBV3-2) and TRBJ2-7, with 9 bases identical to TRBD2. The V segment lost 1 base and the J segment 3 bases; nucleotides outside the gene matches: 4. Germline V lookup: CDR1 LGHDT, CDR2 YNNKEL (reference sequence). This CDR3 region has 15 residues. CDR3 residues: CASSQVAGGIYEQYF. DNA for the CDR3: TGTGCCAGCAGCCAAGTGGCGGGAGGGATCTACGAGCAGTACTTC.

The chain carries TRBV4-1 and TRBJ1-6; 9 positions match TRBD1. Per germline, CDR1 MGHRA and CDR2 YSYEKL. V lost 4 bases to trimming and J lost 6 bases; unmatched junction nucleotides: 4. CDR3 length: 15 residues. The CDR3 loop is CASSPWGQGNSPLHF. Written as DNA, the CDR3 is TGCGCCAGCAGCCCGTGGGGACAGGGTAATTCACCCCTCCACTTT.

The chain combines TRBV4-3 with TRBJ1-2; tentative D call: TRBD1 (5 bases). Trimming took 1 base from V and 0 from J, leaving 6 bases between them. The germline V gene encodes CDR1 LGHNA and CDR2 YSLEER. The CDR3 is 14 residues long. CDR3 in amino acids: CASSQAGTNYGYTF. The CDR3 nucleotides read TGCGCCAGCAGCCAAGCAGGGACTAACTATGGCTACACCTTC.

This chain uses TRBV24-1 with TRBJ2-1; D gene unclear. This CDR3 is 15 amino acids long. Trimming removed 4 bases at V and 0 bases at J, with 9 bases between. Germline-derived CDR1 and CDR2 are KGHDR and SFDVKD. The CDR3 DNA reads TGTGCCACCAGTGACTCCGGGCCCTCCTACAATGAGCAGTTCTTC. Protein product: CATSDSGPSYNEQFF.

The J gene is TRBJ1-2, the V gene TRBV6-6; D perhaps matches TRBD1 (5 bases). Germline lookup yields CDR1 MNHNY and CDR2 SVGAGI (reference sequence). V shed 11 bases and J shed 7 bases, with 11 bases lying between them. The CDR3 consists of 10 residues. CDR3 loop: CASFGGGYTF. The DNA for the CDR3 is TGTGCCTCGTTCGGGGGTGGCTACACCTTC.

The CDR3 loop reads CASSEARLRGETQYF. The CDR3 nucleotides are TGTGCCAGCAGTGAAGCGAGACTGAGGGGAGAGACCCAGTACTTC. The chain links TRBV6-1 to TRBJ2-5; either TRBD1 or TRBD2 may fit D (5 bases each). The germline V gene has CDR1 MNHNS and CDR2 SASEGT. The V and J ends lost 0 bases and 4 bases respectively, with 12 bases between them. The CDR3 extends over 15 amino acids.

The chain is built from TRBV6-5 and TRBJ2-7, with no clear D. The germline gives CDR1 MNHEY, CDR2 SVGAGI. This CDR3 is built from 14 residues. The V end lost 7 bases, the J end lost 6 bases, and 19 bases lay between the germline ends. CDR3 region: CASTLPPLKGEQYF. The CDR3 nucleotides are TGTGCCAGCACCCTACCCCCCTTAAAAGGCGAGCAGTACTTC.

The chain's CDR3 is CASSDPSGRTNTEAFF. DNA of the CDR3: TGTGCCAGCAGTGACCCCTCGGGACGGACGAACACTGAAGCTTTCTTT. This chain connects TRBV6-1 to TRBJ1-1, with D perhaps TRBD1 (5 bases). This CDR3 spans 16 amino acids. Germline V CDR1 and CDR2: MNHNS, SASEGT. V was cut by 3 bases and J by 1 base, with 15 bases left in between.

This rearrangement joins TRBV20-1 to TRBJ1-6; D ambiguous. CDR3 length equals 16 residues. The germline gives CDR1 DFQATT, CDR2 SNEGSKA (reference sequence). The ends were cut back, 3 bases at V and 7 bases at J, with 19 bases in the middle. In DNA, the CDR3 is TGCAGTGCTAGTTTGGGCCACAGATCTCGAAATTCACCCCTCCACTTT. Its protein is CSASLGHRSRNSPLHF.

The chain recombines TRBV19 with TRBJ2-6, with a possible D match to TRBD1 (6 bases). The length of the CDR3 is 14 residues. Looked up from germline, CDR1 is LNHDA and CDR2 is SQIVND (reference sequence). V was cut by 8 bases and J by 4 bases, with 12 bases left in between. CDR3 DNA: TGTGCCAGTGTACAGGGAGCCGGGGCCAACGTCCTGACTTTC. Its translation: CASVQGAGANVLTF.

The chain joins TRBV5-4 to TRBJ2-1, with TRBD2 matching 12 bases. Germline V CDR1 and CDR2: SGHNT, YYREEE (reference sequence). V lost 1 base and J lost 12; bases outside the gene matches: 5. The CDR3 runs to 14 residues. CDR3 nucleotides: TGTGCCAGCAGCTTGTGGCTAGCGGGAGGGCCGCAGTTCTTC. Amino acids: CASSLWLAGGPQFF. Filled out from reference TRBV5-4 and TRBJ2-1, the complete variable domain reads ETGVTQSPTHLIKTRGQQVTLRCSSQSGHNTVSWYQQALGQGPQFIFQYYREEENGRGNFPPRFSGLQFPNYSSELNVNALELDDSALYLCASSLWLAGGPQFFGPGTRLTVL.

V is TRBV30 and J is TRBJ2-7; no firm D call. The CDR3 is made up of 12 amino acids. Germline V gene lookup returns CDR1 GTSNPN and CDR2 SVGIG (reference sequence). Trimming shortened V by 0 bases and J by 7 bases, and 10 bases separated the two germline ends. The CDR3 DNA sequence: TGTGCCTGGAGTGTACAAGGAATAGAGCAGTACTTC. Its translation is CAWSVQGIEQYF.

This chain joins TRBV2 and TRBJ1-5; D ambiguous. With 5 bases removed from V and 6 bases from J, the gap between germline ends came to 8 bases. The CDR3 covers 12 residues. CDR1 SNHLY and CDR2 FYNNEI come from the germline V gene. The CDR3 loop is CASSPGSQPQHF. The CDR3 DNA reads TGTGCCAGCAGTCCGGGGTCTCAGCCCCAGCATTTT.